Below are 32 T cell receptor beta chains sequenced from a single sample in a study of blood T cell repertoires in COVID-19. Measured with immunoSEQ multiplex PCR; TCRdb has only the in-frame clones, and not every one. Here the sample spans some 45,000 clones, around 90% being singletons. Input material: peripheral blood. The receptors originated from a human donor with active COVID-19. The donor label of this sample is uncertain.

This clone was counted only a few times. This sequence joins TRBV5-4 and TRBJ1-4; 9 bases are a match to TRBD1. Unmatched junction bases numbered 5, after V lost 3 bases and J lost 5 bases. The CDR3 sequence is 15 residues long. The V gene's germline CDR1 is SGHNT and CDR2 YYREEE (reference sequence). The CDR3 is CASSWGQGGNEKLFF. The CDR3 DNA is TGTGCCAGCAGCTGGGGACAGGGTGGCAATGAAAAACTGTTTTTT.

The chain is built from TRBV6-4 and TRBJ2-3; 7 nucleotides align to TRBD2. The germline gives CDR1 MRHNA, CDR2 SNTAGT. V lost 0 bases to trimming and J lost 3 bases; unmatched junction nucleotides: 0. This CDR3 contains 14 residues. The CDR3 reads CASSDSRETDTQYF. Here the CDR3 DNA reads TGTGCCAGCAGTGACTCGCGGGAGACAGATACGCAGTATTTT.

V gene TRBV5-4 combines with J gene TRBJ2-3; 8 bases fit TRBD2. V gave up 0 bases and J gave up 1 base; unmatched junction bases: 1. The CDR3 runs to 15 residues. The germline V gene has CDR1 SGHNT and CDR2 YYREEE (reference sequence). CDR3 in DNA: TGTGCCAGCAGCTTGGCGGGAGGGGGCACAGATACGCAGTATTTT. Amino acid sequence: CASSLAGGGTDTQYF.

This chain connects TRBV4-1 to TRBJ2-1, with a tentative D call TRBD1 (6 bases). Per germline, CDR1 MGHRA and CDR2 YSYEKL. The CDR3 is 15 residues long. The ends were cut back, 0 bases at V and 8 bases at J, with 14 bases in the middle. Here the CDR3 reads CASSQDRGRGHEQFF. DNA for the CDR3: TGCGCCAGCAGCCAAGATAGGGGCAGGGGTCATGAGCAGTTCTTC.

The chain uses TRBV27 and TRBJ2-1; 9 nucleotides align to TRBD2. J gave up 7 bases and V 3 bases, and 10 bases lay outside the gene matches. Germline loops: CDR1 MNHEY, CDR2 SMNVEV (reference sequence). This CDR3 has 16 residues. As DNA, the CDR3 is TGTGCCAGCAGTTTGTCCATAGCGGGAGCGGGGAATGAGCAGTTCTTC. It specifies CASSLSIAGAGNEQFF.

Here the CDR3 DNA reads TGTGCCAGCAGCCAAGATCAGGGGGGAGCGGTGGGCTACACCTTC. Translation gives CASSQDQGGAVGYTF. The chain has TRBV3-1 (or the pseudogene TRBV3-2) and TRBJ1-2; 7 bases align to TRBD1. Germline-derived CDR1 and CDR2 are LGHDT and YNNKEL (reference sequence). The CDR3 totals 15 residues. Unmatched junction bases numbered 9, after V lost 0 bases and J lost 8 bases.

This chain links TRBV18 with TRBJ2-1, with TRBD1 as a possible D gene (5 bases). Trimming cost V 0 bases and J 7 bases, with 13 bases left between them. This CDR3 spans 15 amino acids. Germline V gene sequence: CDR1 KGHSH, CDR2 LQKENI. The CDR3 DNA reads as TGTGCCAGCTCACCACCAACAGGTCTAGGGAATGAGCAGTTCTTC. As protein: CASSPPTGLGNEQFF.

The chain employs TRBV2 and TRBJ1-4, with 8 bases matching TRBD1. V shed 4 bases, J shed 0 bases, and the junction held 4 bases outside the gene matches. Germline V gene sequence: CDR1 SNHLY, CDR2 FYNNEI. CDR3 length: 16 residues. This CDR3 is CASSARGQATNEKLFF. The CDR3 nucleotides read TGTGCCAGCAGTGCCCGGGGACAGGCAACTAATGAAAAACTGTTTTTT.

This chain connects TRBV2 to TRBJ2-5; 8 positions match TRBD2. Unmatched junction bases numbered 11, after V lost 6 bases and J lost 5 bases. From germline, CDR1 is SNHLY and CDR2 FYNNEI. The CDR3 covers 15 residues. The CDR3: CASSNLAGRGETQYF. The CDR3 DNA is TGTGCCAGCAGCAACTTAGCGGGGCGGGGGGAGACCCAGTACTTC.

DNA for the CDR3: TGTGCCAGCATGCGCGAACAGGGGCCTGAAAAACTGTTTTTT. This codes for CASMREQGPEKLFF. The rearrangement links TRBV6-5 to TRBJ1-4, with TRBD1 identical over 7 bases. CDR3 length equals 14 residues. After removal of 7 bases from V and 7 bases from J, the junction contained 9 bases not matched to a gene. Germline CDR1 reads MNHEY; CDR2 reads SVGAGI.

CDR3 coding DNA: TGTGCTAGTGGTTTGGAGGGGTTCACTGAAGCTTTCTTT. This translates into CASGLEGFTEAFF. This sequence joins TRBV12-5 and TRBJ1-1, with TRBD1 as a possible D gene (5 bases). Germline V gene sequence: CDR1 LGHNT, CDR2 FRNRAP. V was clipped by 1 base and J by 4 bases, with 7 bases between them. The CDR3 has 13 residues.

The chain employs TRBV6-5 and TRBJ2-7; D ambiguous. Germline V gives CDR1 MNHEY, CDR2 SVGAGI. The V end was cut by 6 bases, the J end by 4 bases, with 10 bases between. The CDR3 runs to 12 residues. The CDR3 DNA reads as TGTGCCAGCAGAATAGCTTATTACGAGCAGTACTTC. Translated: CASRIAYYEQYF.

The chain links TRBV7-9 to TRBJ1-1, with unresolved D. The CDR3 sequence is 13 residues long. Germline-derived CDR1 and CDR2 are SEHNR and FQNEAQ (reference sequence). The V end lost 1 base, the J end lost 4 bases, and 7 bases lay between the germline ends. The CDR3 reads CASSLEEFTEAFF. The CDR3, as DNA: TGTGCCAGCAGCTTAGAGGAGTTCACTGAAGCTTTCTTT.

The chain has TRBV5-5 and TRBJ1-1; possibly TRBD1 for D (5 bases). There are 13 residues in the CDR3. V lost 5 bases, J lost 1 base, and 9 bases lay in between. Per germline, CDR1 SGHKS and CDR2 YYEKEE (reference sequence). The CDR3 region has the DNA TGTGCCAGCAGGCTACAGGCGAACACTGAAGCTTTCTTT. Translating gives CASRLQANTEAFF.

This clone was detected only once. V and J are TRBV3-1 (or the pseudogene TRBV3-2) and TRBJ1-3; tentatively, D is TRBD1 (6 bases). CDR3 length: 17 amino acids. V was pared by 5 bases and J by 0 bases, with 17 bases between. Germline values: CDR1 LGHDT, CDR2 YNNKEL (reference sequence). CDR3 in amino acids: CASSIRGGGISGNTIYF. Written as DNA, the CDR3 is TGTGCCAGCAGCATCCGGGGAGGGGGTATCTCTGGAAACACCATATATTTT.

CDR3 DNA: TGTGCCAGCAGCCAAAGTTTAACAGACGCCTATGGCTACACCTTC. Translated, it gives CASSQSLTDAYGYTF. The chain links TRBV3-1 (or the pseudogene TRBV3-2) to TRBJ1-2, with D hard to call. CDR3 size: 15 residues. V lost 2 bases and J 4 bases, leaving 14 bases between the germline ends. The germline V gene encodes CDR1 LGHDT and CDR2 YNNKEL (reference sequence).

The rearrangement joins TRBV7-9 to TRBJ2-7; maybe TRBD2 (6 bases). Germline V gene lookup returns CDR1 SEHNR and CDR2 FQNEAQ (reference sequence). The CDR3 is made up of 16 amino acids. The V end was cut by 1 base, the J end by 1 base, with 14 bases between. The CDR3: CASSLERAGGSYEQYF. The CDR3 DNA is TGTGCCAGCAGCTTAGAAAGAGCGGGCGGATCCTACGAGCAGTACTTC.

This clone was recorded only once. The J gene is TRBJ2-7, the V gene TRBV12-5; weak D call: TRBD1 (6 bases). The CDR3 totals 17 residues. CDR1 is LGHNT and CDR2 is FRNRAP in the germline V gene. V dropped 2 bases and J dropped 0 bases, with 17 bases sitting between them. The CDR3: CASGLSQGKPYSYEQYF. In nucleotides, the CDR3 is TGTGCTAGTGGTTTGAGCCAGGGGAAGCCCTACTCCTACGAGCAGTACTTC.

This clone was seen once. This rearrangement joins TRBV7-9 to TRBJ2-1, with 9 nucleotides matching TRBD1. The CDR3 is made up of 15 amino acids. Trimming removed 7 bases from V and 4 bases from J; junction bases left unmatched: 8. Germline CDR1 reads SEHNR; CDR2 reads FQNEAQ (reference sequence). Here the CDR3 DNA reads TGTGCCAGCACCAAAGGGGGGACAGGGTACAATGAGCAGTTCTTC. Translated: CASTKGGTGYNEQFF.

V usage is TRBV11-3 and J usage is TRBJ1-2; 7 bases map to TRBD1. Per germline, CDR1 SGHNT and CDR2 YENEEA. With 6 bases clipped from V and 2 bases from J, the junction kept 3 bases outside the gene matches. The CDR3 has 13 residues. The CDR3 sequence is CASSPDRNYGYTF. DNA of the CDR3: TGTGCCAGCAGTCCGGACAGGAACTATGGCTACACCTTC. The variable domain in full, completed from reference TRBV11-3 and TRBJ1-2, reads EAGVVQSPRYKIIEKKQPVAFWCNPISGHNTLYWYLQNLGQGPELLIRYENEEAVDDSQLPKDRFSAERLKGVDSTLKIQPAELGDSAVYLCASSPDRNYGYTFGSGTRLTVV.

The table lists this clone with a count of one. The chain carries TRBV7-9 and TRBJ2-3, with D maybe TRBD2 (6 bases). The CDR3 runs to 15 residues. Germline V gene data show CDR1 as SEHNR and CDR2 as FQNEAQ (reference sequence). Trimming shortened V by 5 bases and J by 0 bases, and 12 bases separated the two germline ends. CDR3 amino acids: CASSRTGLSTDTQYF. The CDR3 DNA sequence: TGTGCCAGCAGCCGTACGGGACTTAGCACAGATACGCAGTATTTT.

CDR3 loop: CASRPGQGESSPLHF. In nucleotides, the CDR3 is TGTGCCAGCAGGCCGGGACAGGGGGAAAGTTCACCCCTCCACTTT. The rearrangement joins TRBV28 to TRBJ1-6; 11 bases line up with TRBD1. Germline trimming cut 6 bases from V and 9 bases from J; bases unmatched to any gene: 7. The CDR3 is 15 amino acids. The germline gives CDR1 MDHEN, CDR2 SYDVKM.

The CDR3 protein is CASSLVETGSYEQYF. In DNA form, the CDR3 reads TGCGCCAGCAGCTTGGTTGAGACTGGCTCCTACGAGCAGTACTTC. The chain links TRBV5-1 to TRBJ2-7; D not resolved. Deletions cut 0 bases from V and 0 bases from J, with 10 bases between. Germline V gives CDR1 SGHRS, CDR2 YFSETQ. CDR3 size: 15 residues.

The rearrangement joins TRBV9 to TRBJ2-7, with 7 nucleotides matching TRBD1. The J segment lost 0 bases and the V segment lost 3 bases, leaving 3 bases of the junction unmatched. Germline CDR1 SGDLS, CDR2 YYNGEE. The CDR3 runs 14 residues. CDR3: CASSGQGGSYEQYF. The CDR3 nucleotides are TGTGCCAGCAGCGGACAGGGCGGCTCCTACGAGCAGTACTTC.

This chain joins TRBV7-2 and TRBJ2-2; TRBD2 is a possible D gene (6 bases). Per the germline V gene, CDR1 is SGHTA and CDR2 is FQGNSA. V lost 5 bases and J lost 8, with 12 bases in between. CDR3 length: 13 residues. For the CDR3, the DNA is TGTGCCAGCAGCCCCGGACTAACTGGGGAGCTGTTTTTT. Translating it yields CASSPGLTGELFF.

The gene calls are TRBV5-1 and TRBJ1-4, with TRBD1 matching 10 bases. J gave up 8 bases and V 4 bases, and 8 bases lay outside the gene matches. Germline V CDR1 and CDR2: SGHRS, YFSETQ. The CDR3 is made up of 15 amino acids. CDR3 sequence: CASSPSGTGEEKLFF. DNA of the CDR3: TGCGCCAGCAGCCCCTCCGGGACAGGGGAGGAAAAACTGTTTTTT.

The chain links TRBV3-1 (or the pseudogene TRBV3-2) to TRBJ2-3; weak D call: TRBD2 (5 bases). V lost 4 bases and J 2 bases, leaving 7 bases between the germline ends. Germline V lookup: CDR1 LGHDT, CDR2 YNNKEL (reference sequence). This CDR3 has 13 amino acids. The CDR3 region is CASSPADTDTQYF. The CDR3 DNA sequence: TGTGCCAGCAGCCCAGCGGACACAGATACGCAGTATTTT.

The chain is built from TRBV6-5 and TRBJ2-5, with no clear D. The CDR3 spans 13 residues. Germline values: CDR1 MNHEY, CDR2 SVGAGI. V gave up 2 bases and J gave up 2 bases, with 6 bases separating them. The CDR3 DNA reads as TGTGCCAGCAGTTACCGAGTGCAAGAGACCCAGTACTTC. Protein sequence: CASSYRVQETQYF.

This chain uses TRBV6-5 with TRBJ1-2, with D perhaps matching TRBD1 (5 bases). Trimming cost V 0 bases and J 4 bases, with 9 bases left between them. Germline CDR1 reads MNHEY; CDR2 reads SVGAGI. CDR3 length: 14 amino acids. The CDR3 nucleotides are TGTGCCAGCAGTTACTCGGGGGGTCCCTATGGCTACACCTTC. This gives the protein CASSYSGGPYGYTF.

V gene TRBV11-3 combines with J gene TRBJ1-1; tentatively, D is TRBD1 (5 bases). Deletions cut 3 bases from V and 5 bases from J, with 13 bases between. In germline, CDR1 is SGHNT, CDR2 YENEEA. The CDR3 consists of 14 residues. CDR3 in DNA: TGTGCCAGCAGCTTCAACGGGGGGGGTACTGAAGCTTTCTTT. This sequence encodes CASSFNGGGTEAFF. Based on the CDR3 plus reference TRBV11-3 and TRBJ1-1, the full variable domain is EAGVVQSPRYKIIEKKQPVAFWCNPISGHNTLYWYLQNLGQGPELLIRYENEEAVDDSQLPKDRFSAERLKGVDSTLKIQPAELGDSAVYLCASSFNGGGTEAFFGQGTRLTVV.

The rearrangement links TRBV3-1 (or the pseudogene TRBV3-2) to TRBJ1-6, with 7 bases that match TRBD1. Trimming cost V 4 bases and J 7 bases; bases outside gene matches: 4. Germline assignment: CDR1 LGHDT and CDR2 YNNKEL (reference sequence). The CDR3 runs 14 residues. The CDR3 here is CASSPRDRNSPLHF. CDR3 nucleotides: TGTGCCAGCAGCCCCCGGGACAGAAATTCACCCCTCCACTTT.

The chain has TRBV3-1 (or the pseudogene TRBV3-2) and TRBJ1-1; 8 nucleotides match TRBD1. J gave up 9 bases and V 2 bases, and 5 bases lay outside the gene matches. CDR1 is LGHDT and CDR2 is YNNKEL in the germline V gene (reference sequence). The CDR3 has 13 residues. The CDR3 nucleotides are TGTGCCAGCAGCCAAATTAGGACAGGGAAAGCTTTCTTT. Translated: CASSQIRTGKAFF.